The next 20 T cell receptor beta chains were all read from a single sample in a study of regulatory T cells in long-lasting Graves disease. Time point of the sample: newly diagnosed GD, antithyroid drugs for less than 3 months. PBMC-derived RNA was used for the TCR library. Arm-PCR of CDR3 regions with iRepertoire HTBI primers generated TCR beta libraries. Using its own MiXCR run on the multiplex PCR reads, TCRdb lists one record per CDR3 protein. The sample has about 320,000 distinct CDR3 sequences, approximately 20% seen once. This sample comprised peripheral blood mononuclear cells (PBMCs), obtained at new diagnosis, from a patient treated with antithyroid drugs. All receptors derive from a female donor with Graves disease.

V and J are TRBV6-2 or TRBV6-3 and TRBJ1-1; D gene ambiguous. The V end lost 8 bases, the J end lost 0 bases, and 10 bases lay between the germline ends. From germline, CDR1 is MNHEY and CDR2 SVGEGT. CDR3 length: 13 amino acids. CDR3 sequence reads: CASHQMMNTEAFF. Written as DNA, the CDR3 is TGTGCCAGCCATCAGATGATGAACACTGAAGCTTTCTTT.

The chain employs TRBV28 and TRBJ2-3; 8 bases agree with TRBD2. Germline CDR1 and CDR2: MDHEN and SYDVKM. The ends lost 5 bases at V and 4 bases at J; junction bases unmatched: 8. The CDR3 length is 15 residues. CDR3 nucleotide sequence: TGTGCCAGCAGTACGGGGGGGGAGGGCTCAGATACGCAGTATTTT. Translation gives CASSTGGEGSDTQYF.

Only a few counts were recorded for this clonotype. The V gene is TRBV19, the J gene TRBJ2-3, with TRBD1 matching 7 bases. With V trimmed by 6 bases and J by 4 bases, 4 bases remained unmatched. This CDR3 has 13 amino acids. Germline V gene data show CDR1 as LNHDA and CDR2 as SQIVND (reference sequence). CDR3 region: CASRNQGADTQYF. The CDR3 DNA reads TGTGCCAGTAGGAATCAGGGGGCAGATACGCAGTATTTT.

A word on this clonotype: With a much larger clone just one base away, this may be a read error. This chain uses TRBV4-2 with TRBJ2-7; D might be TRBD1 (6 bases). The CDR3 extends over 15 amino acids. The V gene lost 4 bases and the J gene lost 5 bases, with 18 bases spanning the gap. Germline values: CDR1 LGHNA, CDR2 YNFKEQ. The CDR3 region has the DNA TGTGCCAGCAGCCTGGCCCCAAACAGGGTTGACGAGCAGTACTTC. As protein: CASSLAPNRVDEQYF.

This clonotype has only a few counts. V usage is TRBV5-1 and J usage is TRBJ2-1; D unresolved. CDR1 and CDR2 from the germline V gene are SGHRS and YFSETQ. Trimming took 1 base from V and 3 from J, leaving 5 bases between them. The CDR3 loop spans 13 amino acids. In DNA, the CDR3 is TGCGCCAGCAGCTTGCGACTCTACAATGAGCAGTTCTTC. Encoded protein: CASSLRLYNEQFF.

This clonotype was detected many times. The rearrangement joins TRBV12-5 to TRBJ2-3; a weak D match, TRBD2 (5 bases). The germline CDR1 and CDR2 sequences are LGHNT and FRNRAP. Trimming shortened V by 7 bases and J by 4 bases, and 21 bases separated the two germline ends. The CDR3 is 16 residues long. The CDR3 DNA reads TGTGCTAGTGCTCTTGGAGAGCGGTCTCGCGCAGATACGCAGTATTTT. Amino acids: CASALGERSRADTQYF.

The chain recombines TRBV30 with TRBJ2-7; 13 bases are shared with TRBD2. The V gene's germline CDR1 is GTSNPN and CDR2 SVGIG (reference sequence). Trimming removed 6 bases from V and 3 bases from J; junction bases left unmatched: 5. The CDR3 has 14 residues. CDR3 region: CACRTSGSFYEQYF. CDR3 coding DNA: TGTGCCTGTAGGACTAGCGGGAGTTTCTACGAGCAGTACTTC. The entire variable domain, with the rest obtained from reference TRBV30 and TRBJ2-7, is as follows: SQTIHQWPATLVQPVGSPLSLECTVEGTSNPNLYWYRQAAGRGLQLLFYSVGIGQISSEVPQNLSASRPQDRQFILSSKKLLLSDSGFYLCACRTSGSFYEQYFGPGTRLTVT.

As DNA, the CDR3 is TGTGCCAGCAGTTTAGCCGGACAGGGAAAGGATGCGCAGTATTTT. Its protein is CASSLAGQGKDAQYF. The rearrangement uses TRBV12-3 or TRBV12-4 and TRBJ2-3, with 8 bases identical to TRBD1. This CDR3 has 15 amino acids. V lost 0 bases and J lost 10; bases outside the gene matches: 9.

This clonotype was seen a few times. The germline gene is not matched at one end of the junction; a read error may be the cause. In DNA form, the CDR3 reads TGTGCCAGCAGCGGACCGGGACGGATAAGCTCCTACGGGCAGTACTTC. Protein: CASSGPGRISSYGQYF. The V and J genes are TRBV6-1 and TRBJ2-7; D could derive from TRBD1 or TRBD2 (5 bases each). Per the germline V gene, CDR1 is MNHNS and CDR2 is SASEGT. The CDR3 covers 16 residues.

Regarding this clonotype: This likely traces to a read error, being one base from a far larger clone. The chain carries TRBV30 and TRBJ2-5, with D perhaps given as TRBD1 or TRBD2 (5 bases each). The J call may be wrong; the DNA end is better matched by TRBJ2-1. The CDR3 length is 14 residues. Germline V CDR1 and CDR2: GTSNPN, SVGIG (reference sequence). The CDR3 DNA reads TGTGCCTGGGGGGGTCTAGCTAGTCACAATGAGCAGTTCTTC. Amino acids: CAWGGLASHNEQFF.

This clonotype occurred a few times. The chain carries TRBV11-2 and TRBJ2-7, with D possibly matching TRBD2 (5 bases). This CDR3 region has 15 residues. Germline V gene sequence: CDR1 SGHAT, CDR2 FQNNGV. V lost 1 base to trimming and J lost 3 bases, with 13 bases between them. Here the CDR3 DNA reads TGTGCCAGCAGCTTAGGCAGGAGCGGCCACTACGAGCAGTACTTC. It yields the protein CASSLGRSGHYEQYF.

This clonotype is a singleton in its sample. The chain recombines TRBV3-1 with TRBJ2-5; 10 nucleotides line up with TRBD2. The J call may be in error: the DNA end matches TRBJ2-7 better. This CDR3 contains 15 residues. Germline assignment: CDR1 LGHDT and CDR2 YNNKEL (reference sequence). The CDR3: CASSLRGLATHEQYF. Written as DNA, the CDR3 is TGTGCCAGCAGCCTCCGGGGACTAGCGACCCACGAGCAGTACTTC.

This clonotype was recorded many times. V and J are TRBV12-3 or TRBV12-4 and TRBJ1-1; 7 nucleotides agree with TRBD1. Losses at the gene ends were 5 bases for V and 7 bases for J; bases not matched to a gene: 7. The CDR3 loop spans 13 amino acids. The CDR3 protein is CASSRQGRDEAFF. The CDR3 DNA reads as TGTGCCAGCAGTCGACAGGGAAGGGATGAAGCTTTCTTT.

This clonotype came up many times. The chain is built from TRBV11-2 and TRBJ2-7, with TRBD1 matching 7 bases. The CDR3 loop spans 14 amino acids. Germline values: CDR1 SGHAT, CDR2 FQNNGV. V gave up 3 bases and J gave up 3 bases; unmatched junction bases: 5. CDR3 sequence reads: CASSFPGTVYEQYF. The CDR3 DNA follows: TGTGCCAGCAGCTTCCCCGGGACAGTCTACGAGCAGTACTTC.

A word on this clonotype: This may come from a read error, since a much larger clone is one base off. This sequence joins TRBV2 and TRBJ1-1; perhaps TRBD1 as D (6 bases). The germline gives CDR1 SNHLY, CDR2 FYNNEI. This CDR3 comprises 13 residues. Trimming shortened V by 8 bases and J by 7 bases, and 17 bases separated the two germline ends. The CDR3 loop is CASVTGNRIEAFF. In DNA, the CDR3 is TGTGCCAGCGTCACAGGGAATCGCATTGAAGCTTTCTTT.

This clonotype was detected ten times or more. CDR3 protein: CASSLNGASSREQYF. CDR3 in DNA: TGTGCCAGCAGCTTAAACGGGGCTAGCTCTCGCGAGCAGTACTTC. The J gene is TRBJ2-7, the V gene TRBV7-9, with D perhaps assigned TRBD1 or TRBD2 (5 bases each). CDR3 size: 15 residues. Looked up from germline, CDR1 is SEHNR and CDR2 is FQNEAQ (reference sequence). Trimming removed 2 bases at V and 6 bases at J, with 17 bases between.

V and J are TRBV12-3 or TRBV12-4 and TRBJ1-5; unclear D gene. This CDR3 has 13 amino acids. Trimming left V 7 bases short and J 9 bases short, with 16 bases between. The CDR3 sequence: CASTYRWEPPQHF. The CDR3 bases are TGTGCCAGCACCTACCGGTGGGAGCCGCCCCAGCATTTT.

The chain is built from TRBV29-1 and TRBJ2-3, with D unclear. Between the trimmed V and J ends, which lost 4 bases and 2 bases, there was a span of 7 bases. CDR1 is SQVTM and CDR2 is ANQGSEA in the germline V gene. The CDR3 loop spans 12 amino acids. In nucleotides, the CDR3 is TGCAGCGTTGTAATCATCACAGATACGCAGTATTTT. It yields the protein CSVVIITDTQYF.

On this clonotype: Just one base apart from a much larger clone, this may be a read error. In DNA form, the CDR3 reads TGTGCCAGCAGTTTACCACCCCGGCTTTTCCACAATGAGCAGTACTTC. Translating it yields CASSLPPRLFHNEQYF. The J gene is TRBJ2-7, the V gene TRBV27; D remains ambiguous. The V end was cut by 2 bases, the J end by 7 bases, with 21 bases between. Per germline, CDR1 MNHEY and CDR2 SMNVEV (reference sequence). There are 16 residues in the CDR3.

This clonotype was detected many times. The chain combines TRBV29-1 with TRBJ2-2, with no clear D. CDR1 is SQVTM and CDR2 is ANQGSEA in the germline V gene. The CDR3 runs 13 residues. V was shortened by 4 bases and J by 6 bases, with 12 bases between the two germline ends. CDR3 nucleotides: TGCAGCGTTGCCCTCTCAGGTGCCGGGGAGCTGTTTTTT. This encodes CSVALSGAGELFF.